Listed here are 6 T cell receptor beta chains from one sample, sequenced in a study of blood T cell repertoires in COVID-19. TCRdb keeps only in-frame clones here, not all; method: immunoSEQ multiplex PCR. The sample lists 22,000 or so clones, roughly nine tenths seen once, with roughly 4% in the top ten. Input material: peripheral blood. The receptors originated from a human donor in a cohort sampled during active COVID-19.

The rearrangement links TRBV11-3 to TRBJ2-1; 8 bases are shared with TRBD2. Germline V gene sequence: CDR1 SGHNT, CDR2 YENEEA. The CDR3 totals 18 residues. V shed 4 bases, J shed 0 bases, and the junction held 11 bases outside the gene matches. In DNA, the CDR3 is TGTGCCAGCAGCTCCGGGGGGGCAGGGGTAATCTCCTACAATGAGCAGTTCTTC. Encoded protein: CASSSGGAGVISYNEQFF.

This chain uses TRBV7-9 with TRBJ2-3; D not resolved. The V and J ends lost 1 base and 0 bases respectively, with 5 bases between them. CDR1 and CDR2 (germline): SEHNR, FQNEAQ (reference sequence). The CDR3 runs 14 residues. The chain's CDR3 is CASSLESSTDTQYF. Here the CDR3 DNA reads TGTGCCAGCAGCTTAGAATCTAGCACAGATACGCAGTATTTT. Combining the CDR3 with reference TRBV7-9 and TRBJ2-3 gives the whole variable domain DTGVSQNPRHKITKRGQNVTFRCDPISEHNRLYWYRQTLGQGPEFLTYFQNEAQLEKSRLLSDRFSAERPKGSFSTLEIQRTEQGDSAMYLCASSLESSTDTQYFGPGTRLTVL.

DNA of the CDR3: TGTGCCAGCAGCTTATTCGGGACTAGCTCCTACGAGCAGTACTTC. Amino acids: CASSLFGTSSYEQYF. This chain connects TRBV7-2 to TRBJ2-7; 8 bases align to TRBD2. V lost 2 bases, J lost 0 bases, and 3 bases stayed unmatched. The germline CDR1 and CDR2 sequences are SGHTA and FQGNSA. The CDR3 is 15 residues long. The full variable domain, its missing parts supplied by reference TRBV7-2 and TRBJ2-7, is GAGVSQSPSNKVTEKGKDVELRCDPISGHTALYWYRQSLGQGLEFLIYFQGNSAPDKSGLPSDRFSAERTGGSVSTLTIQRTQQEDSAVYLCASSLFGTSSYEQYFGPGTRLTVT.

The chain uses TRBV5-1 and TRBJ2-3, with D uncertain. V was cut by 0 bases and J by 1 base, with 6 bases left in between. This CDR3 contains 14 residues. Germline assignment: CDR1 SGHRS and CDR2 YFSETQ. The CDR3 protein is CASSLASGTDTQYF. CDR3 sequence (DNA): TGCGCCAGCAGCTTGGCCAGCGGCACAGATACGCAGTATTTT.

This CDR3 is CASSQRDRDAEAFF. CDR3 nucleotides: TGTGCCAGCAGCCAACGGGACAGGGACGCTGAAGCTTTCTTT. The chain uses TRBV4-2 and TRBJ1-1; 9 bases align to TRBD1. CDR1 LGHNA and CDR2 YNFKEQ come from the germline V gene. After removal of 2 bases from V and 6 bases from J, the junction contained 4 bases not matched to a gene. The CDR3 has 14 residues.

The chain has TRBV7-9 and TRBJ2-4; 7 nucleotides agree with TRBD1. CDR3 length: 17 amino acids. Trimming removed 1 base from V and 1 base from J; junction bases left unmatched: 7. The germline V gene has CDR1 SEHNR and CDR2 FQNEAQ (reference sequence). CDR3 nucleotide sequence: TGTGCCAGCAGCTTAGTGACAGGGATCTTCGCCAAAAACATTCAGTACTTC. This gives the protein CASSLVTGIFAKNIQYF.